This TCR beta chain is from a study of cytomegalovirus exposure and HLA in healthy donors. Study information: Caucasian-associated ancestry cluster membership applied to 75% to 85% of about 370 genotyped donors.

Comments on this clone: Its matching antigen is unknown.

Germline V gives CDR1 SGDLS, CDR2 YYNGEE. CDR3 length: 14 amino acids. V dropped 0 bases and J dropped 7 bases, with 10 bases sitting between them. Study-level points and caveats: Association of a missense DCLRE1C variant with TCR beta V- and J-gene trimming was reported in a later analysis. Upon later analysis, HLA-associated TCR beta chains proved more clonally expanded than other, equally common chains.

This PCR relied on a set of 60 Vbeta primers and 13 Jbeta primers. The authors' processing: A later analysis counted 70 million to 85 million unique TCR beta chains, about 11 million shared. TCRdb keeps only in-frame clones here, not all; method: immunoSEQ multiplex PCR. The V and J calls and clone size come from that table; D and trimming were worked out from the DNA. The sample shows over 95,000 clones, about 68% of them seen only once. This chain links TRBV9 with TRBJ2-2; D perhaps matches TRBD1 (5 bases). The source material was PBMCs. The source of this sequence is a woman aged 40 to 49 in good health and CMV-seropositive. CDR3 loop: CASSVGRVGGELFF. The CDR3 region has the DNA TGTGCCAGCAGCGTAGGCAGGGTGGGCGGGGAGCTGTTTTTT.